These 2 T cell receptor beta chains came from one sample sequenced in a study of regulatory T cells in long-lasting Graves disease. Time point denoted: persistent/refractory GD, antithyroid drugs over 5 years with positive TRAb. Extracted PBMC RNA gave rise to the TCR library. TCR beta libraries were built with iRepertoire HTBI primers and Arm-PCR of CDR3 regions. TCRdb re-called the multiplex PCR reads through MiXCR, storing one row per CDR3 protein. The profile shows 600,000 to 800,000 distinct CDR3 sequences, around 30% of them singletons. The input for sequencing was peripheral blood mononuclear cells (PBMCs), taken when the disease was refractory, from a patient treated with antithyroid drugs. These receptors were obtained from a female donor with Graves disease.

This clonotype has only a few counts. The CDR3 region is CASSAWGARGNNEQFF. In DNA form, the CDR3 reads TGTGCCAGCAGTGCATGGGGGGCTCGGGGCAACAATGAGCAGTTCTTC. This sequence joins TRBV25-1 and TRBJ2-1; D assignment may be TRBD1 or TRBD2 (6 bases each). The CDR3 loop spans 16 amino acids. The germline CDR1 and CDR2 sequences are MGHDK and SYGVNS. Trimming stripped 4 bases from V and 5 bases from J, with 18 bases between.

V is TRBV6-5 and J is TRBJ1-1; D gene unclear. V dropped 4 bases and J dropped 6 bases, with 15 bases sitting between them. Germline V gives CDR1 MNHEY, CDR2 SVGAGI. This CDR3 has 14 amino acids. CDR3 amino acids: CASSSVPGGPEAFF. Here the CDR3 DNA reads TGTGCCAGCAGTTCCGTTCCGGGAGGACCTGAAGCTTTCTTT.